This T cell receptor beta chain comes out of a study of blood T cell repertoires in COVID-19. Authors' methods: Amplifying reference gene primers gave estimates of nucleated cell counts. The protocol was immunoSEQ multiplex PCR, while the TCRdb copy is restricted to in-frame clones and leaves out a portion. That table gives V, J and clone size, and the DNA gave D and trimming. The sample has 200,000 to 250,000 clones, about 90% seen once; the top ten hold 3% to 3.5%. This CDR3 contains 16 residues. Trimming left V 5 bases short and J 1 base short, with 17 bases between. Germline V gene sequence: CDR1 SGHVS, CDR2 FNYEAQ.

Sequences were obtained from PBMCs or T cells enriched from blood (not recorded which). The sequence derives from a woman in her forties or fifties in a cohort exposed to, infected with or recovered from COVID-19 (not recorded which). The V gene is TRBV7-6, the J gene TRBJ1-1; TRBD1 is a possible D gene (6 bases). As DNA, the CDR3 is TGTGCCAGCAGCACTATATCAGGGGTTAAGAACACTGAAGCTTTCTTT. Translated: CASSTISGVKNTEAFF.